Each of the 6 T cell receptor beta chains below was sequenced from the same sample in a study of T-cell memory formation after mild COVID-19. Via MiXCR, TCRdb re-called the 5' RACE reads, giving one row per CDR3 protein. The sample contains roughly 200,000 distinct CDR3 sequences, roughly 17% of which appear only once. Source material: PBMCs or a T cell subset sorted from them (not recorded which). The receptors shown here come from an adult woman who had mild COVID-19 (a few samples of this study predate the infection). Cell type and time point are not known.

This clonotype was counted between two and nine times. The chain has TRBV9 and TRBJ2-7; 14 bases line up with TRBD2. Germline CDR1 is SGDLS and CDR2 is YYNGEE. The ends lost 3 bases at V and 4 bases at J; junction bases unmatched: 12. This CDR3 has 18 amino acids. CDR3: CASSAYPIGTSGSYEQYF. The DNA of the CDR3 is TGTGCCAGCAGCGCCTACCCGATTGGGACTAGCGGGAGTTACGAGCAGTACTTC.

This clonotype was seen a few times. The chain uses TRBV7-2 and TRBJ2-1; D perhaps matches TRBD2 (7 bases). Germline V gene sequence: CDR1 SGHTA, CDR2 FQGNSA. The CDR3 covers 16 residues. The V gene lost 3 bases and the J gene lost 2 bases, with 14 bases spanning the gap. CDR3 loop: CASSFGGPRAYNEQFF. For the CDR3, the DNA is TGTGCCAGCAGCTTCGGGGGGCCTAGGGCCTACAATGAGCAGTTCTTC.

This clonotype was recorded at least ten times. The CDR3 coding sequence is TGTGCCAGCAAACTCTATCGTGAAGCTTTCTTT. Protein sequence: CASKLYREAFF. The V gene is TRBV25-1, the J gene TRBJ1-1; D unclear. V lost 7 bases to trimming and J lost 7 bases, with 10 bases between them. Germline V gene data show CDR1 as MGHDK and CDR2 as SYGVNS. The CDR3 runs to 11 residues.

This clonotype was counted many times. The chain is built from TRBV12-3 or TRBV12-4 and TRBJ2-2; D is unresolved. This CDR3 region has 16 residues. The V end was cut by 3 bases, the J end by 5 bases, with 16 bases between. CDR3 bases: TGTGCCAGCAGTTTTGAATGGCCTAGGCGAACCGGGGAGCTGTTTTTT. Its translation: CASSFEWPRRTGELFF.

This clonotype was picked up a small number of times. V and J are TRBV5-6 and TRBJ1-1; TRBD1 agrees at 10 bases. Germline lookup yields CDR1 SGHDT and CDR2 YYEEEE. This CDR3 is 15 amino acids long. With V trimmed by 5 bases and J by 2 bases, 6 bases remained unmatched. CDR3: CASRQGQGFNTEAFF. CDR3 DNA sequence: TGTGCCAGCAGGCAGGGACAGGGGTTTAACACTGAAGCTTTCTTT.

The V gene is TRBV20-1, the J gene TRBJ1-4; 8 positions agree with TRBD1. V gave up 1 base and J gave up 5 bases; unmatched junction bases: 6. There are 15 residues in the CDR3. Germline V gives CDR1 DFQATT, CDR2 SNEGSKA (reference sequence). This CDR3 is CSARGPDRGNEKLFF. The CDR3 bases are TGCAGTGCTAGAGGCCCCGACAGGGGCAATGAAAAACTGTTTTTT.